This T cell receptor beta chain was documented in a study of OX40 agonist ivuxolimab in advanced cancers. Data came from immunoSEQ multiplex PCR; TCRdb stores just in-frame clones and leaves some out. The profile covers some 25,000 clones, with under 80% appearing a single time and 29% taken by the ten largest. The receptor was derived from an adult with an advanced solid tumor such as melanoma, head and neck, liver or kidney cancer. Sample: CD4+ or CD8+ T cells sorted from blood, taken in a trial of the OX40 agonist ivuxolimab.

CDR3 in DNA: TGCAGCGTTAGGCAGGAGACAGGGGTTGGCTACACCTTC. Protein: CSVRQETGVGYTF. The chain couples TRBV29-1 to TRBJ1-2; 8 nucleotides agree with TRBD1. CDR1 SQVTM and CDR2 ANQGSEA come from the germline V gene. The CDR3 spans 13 residues. Trimming removed 5 bases from V and 7 bases from J; junction bases left unmatched: 9.